This T cell receptor (beta chain) was recovered during a study of cytomegalovirus exposure and HLA in healthy donors. The PCR contained 60 Vbeta and 13 Jbeta primers. Authors' data handling: There were about 80 million unique TCR beta chains by a later count, and approximately 12 million of them were shared. Data came from immunoSEQ multiplex PCR; TCRdb stores just in-frame clones and leaves some out. That table furnishes V, J and clone size, whereas the DNA furnished D and trimming. This table lists around 200,000 clones. As for this clone: Antigen specificity is unknown.

The study's findings and limits: When a later analysis compared HLA-associated TCR beta chains with equally common others, the HLA-associated chains turned out to be more clonally expanded and to have lower generation probabilities. TRBV6-2, TRBV6-3 and some other V segments were excluded as indistinguishable.

The donors gave bone marrow, and they were healthy. After removal of 2 bases from V and 4 bases from J, the junction contained 4 bases not matched to a gene. CDR1 LNHDA and CDR2 SQIVND come from the germline V gene (reference sequence). CDR3 length: 15 residues. This receptor was identified in a woman in her 30s in good health and CMV-seropositive. J is TRBJ1-3 and V is TRBV19; 8 bases map to TRBD1. What was sequenced was PBMCs. The CDR3 sequence: CASSIWTGSGNTIYF. The CDR3 DNA follows: TGTGCCAGTAGTATATGGACAGGGTCCGGAAACACCATATATTTT. The variable domain in full, with the rest retrieved from reference TRBV19 and TRBJ1-3, is DGGITQSPKYLFRKEGQNVTLSCEQNLNHDAMYWYRQDPGQGLRLIYYSQIVNDFQKGDIAEGYSVSREKKESFPLTVTSAQKNPTAFYLCASSIWTGSGNTIYFGEGSWLTVV.